This TCR beta chain appears in the sequencing data of a study of blood T cell repertoires in COVID-19. Turning to the study itself: Specimens from acute and convalescent COVID-19 originated in the United States, Italy and Spain. T cells, B-cell-depleted T cells, or PBMCs provided the cDNA or gDNA that served as material.

Sequencing used immunoSEQ multiplex PCR; TCRdb keeps in-frame clones, though not all of them. The sample lists 150,000 to 200,000 clones, around four fifths occurring once. This clone was picked up a small number of times. The CDR3 has 16 residues. After removal of 6 bases from V and 4 bases from J, the junction contained 6 bases not matched to a gene. Germline V gene lookup returns CDR1 MNHEY and CDR2 SVGEGT. This chain links TRBV6-2 or TRBV6-3 with TRBJ2-7; 16 nucleotides line up with TRBD2. The specimen sequenced was peripheral blood. The receptor was isolated from a woman in her 70s with COVID-19, enrolled during active disease. The CDR3 region is CASSPGTSGRAYEQYF. The CDR3 region has the DNA TGTGCCAGCAGCCCAGGGACTAGCGGGAGGGCTTACGAGCAGTACTTC.